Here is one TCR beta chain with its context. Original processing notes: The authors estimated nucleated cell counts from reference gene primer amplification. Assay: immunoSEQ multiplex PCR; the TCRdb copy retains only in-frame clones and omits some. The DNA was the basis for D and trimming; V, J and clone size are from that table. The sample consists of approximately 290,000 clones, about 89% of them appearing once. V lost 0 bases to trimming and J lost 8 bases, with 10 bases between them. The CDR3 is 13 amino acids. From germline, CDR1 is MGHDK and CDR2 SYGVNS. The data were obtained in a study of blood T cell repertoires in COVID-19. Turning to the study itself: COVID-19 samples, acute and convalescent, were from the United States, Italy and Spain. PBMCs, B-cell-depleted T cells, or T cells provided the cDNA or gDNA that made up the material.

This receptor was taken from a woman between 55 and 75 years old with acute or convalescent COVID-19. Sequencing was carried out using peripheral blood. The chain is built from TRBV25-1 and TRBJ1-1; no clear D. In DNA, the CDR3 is TGTGCCAGCAGTGAATACGCCGGGAGCGAAGCTTTCTTT. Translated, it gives CASSEYAGSEAFF.